Presented here are 15 T cell receptor beta chains from one specimen sequenced in a study of T cell responses to AZD1222 COVID-19 vaccine. Only in-frame clones appear in the TCRdb table, and some are missing; sequencing was by immunoSEQ multiplex PCR. In the table there are some 70,000 clones, roughly four fifths of which are singletons. The sample consisted of peripheral blood, taken on day 0 of AZD1222 vaccination. The receptors derive from an adult in good health.

V gene TRBV14 combines with J gene TRBJ2-3; D call uncertain. CDR1 and CDR2 (germline): SGHDN, FVKESK. The V and J ends lost 4 bases and 0 bases respectively, with 11 bases between them. This CDR3 contains 15 residues. Here the CDR3 DNA reads TGTGCCAGCAGCCTGGTCGGTGCTAGCACAGATACGCAGTATTTT. Translated, it gives CASSLVGASTDTQYF.

The chain combines TRBV6-5 with TRBJ1-4; 9 nucleotides align to TRBD1. The CDR3 is 14 amino acids. The germline V gene encodes CDR1 MNHEY and CDR2 SVGAGI. The J segment lost 7 bases and the V segment lost 6 bases, leaving 6 bases of the junction unmatched. CDR3 nucleotide sequence: TGTGCCAGCAGCGGACAGGGGAGGGTTGAAAAACTGTTTTTT. It specifies CASSGQGRVEKLFF.

The CDR3 sequence is CASSLTSQGSLRGELFF. CDR3 coding DNA: TGTGCCAGCAGCTTGACTTCGCAGGGAAGCTTGCGGGGGGAGCTGTTTTTT. This rearrangement joins TRBV5-6 to TRBJ2-2; D is possibly TRBD1 (5 bases). The CDR3 extends over 17 amino acids. V lost 1 base to trimming and J lost 8 bases, with 21 bases between them. Germline V gives CDR1 SGHDT, CDR2 YYEEEE.

The chain has TRBV4-3 and TRBJ1-2, with D possibly being TRBD1 (6 bases). Trimming cost V 1 base and J 4 bases, with 13 bases left between them. The germline V gene encodes CDR1 LGHNA and CDR2 YSLEER. The CDR3 has 15 amino acids. DNA of the CDR3: TGCGCCAGCAGCCAAGCCGCAACAGGGAGCTATGGCTACACCTTC. Its protein is CASSQAATGSYGYTF.

In nucleotides, the CDR3 is TGTGCCAGCAGTGAAGAGGGGCCAGTTAATTCACCCCTCCACTTT. Translated, it gives CASSEEGPVNSPLHF. The chain combines TRBV6-1 with TRBJ1-6; D is possibly TRBD1 (5 bases). This CDR3 contains 15 residues. Germline values: CDR1 MNHNS, CDR2 SASEGT. Trimming took 1 base from V and 6 from J, leaving 10 bases between them.

The chain couples TRBV7-9 to TRBJ2-3; 7 nucleotides align to TRBD1. The germline V gene encodes CDR1 SEHNR and CDR2 FQNEAQ (reference sequence). The junction had 6 bases not matched to a gene; V was cut back by 5 bases and J by 4 bases. The CDR3 covers 14 residues. The CDR3: CASSPRQGSDTQYF. The CDR3 DNA reads as TGTGCCAGCAGCCCAAGACAGGGCTCAGATACGCAGTATTTT.

This rearrangement joins TRBV7-2 to TRBJ1-3; TRBD1 matches at 7 bases. The length of the CDR3 is 15 residues. Per germline, CDR1 SGHTA and CDR2 FQGNSA. The V and J ends lost 3 bases and 1 base, in that order; junction bases with no gene match: 3. CDR3 nucleotides: TGTGCCAGCAGCTTCCCGACAGGGTCTGGAAACACCATATATTTT. It specifies CASSFPTGSGNTIYF.

The chain recombines TRBV20-1 with TRBJ2-3; 8 positions match TRBD2. J gave up 2 bases and V 3 bases, and 4 bases lay outside the gene matches. In germline, CDR1 is DFQATT, CDR2 SNEGSKA (reference sequence). The CDR3 contains 14 residues. The CDR3 protein is CSASPSGYTDTQYF. CDR3 nucleotides: TGCAGTGCTAGTCCTAGCGGGTACACAGATACGCAGTATTTT.

The chain joins TRBV10-3 to TRBJ1-2, with D hard to call. Germline values: CDR1 ENHRY, CDR2 SYGVKD. This CDR3 comprises 15 residues. V lost 0 bases and J lost 2, with 10 bases in between. As DNA, the CDR3 is TGTGCCATCAGTGAGTCACGTGAGAGGAACTATGGCTACACCTTC. Translation gives CAISESRERNYGYTF.

The chain joins TRBV10-1 to TRBJ2-7; D might be TRBD1 or TRBD2, each matching 6 bases. With 6 bases removed from V and 6 bases from J, the gap between germline ends came to 12 bases. Germline CDR1 reads WNHNN; CDR2 reads SYGVQD (reference sequence). This CDR3 is built from 12 residues. CDR3: CASRGAGPEQYF. The CDR3 DNA follows: TGCGCCAGCAGGGGGGCGGGGCCCGAGCAGTACTTC.

The rearrangement links TRBV30 to TRBJ2-7, with a weak D call TRBD1 (6 bases). Trimming took 8 bases from V and 6 from J, leaving 20 bases between them. CDR3 length: 13 amino acids. Germline loops: CDR1 GTSNPN, CDR2 SVGIG (reference sequence). The CDR3 bases are TGTGCCCACGGAACAGGGCCGGCTACCGAGCAGTACTTC. Translation: CAHGTGPATEQYF. Variable domain in full (rest from reference TRBV30 and TRBJ2-7): SQTIHQWPATLVQPVGSPLSLECTVEGTSNPNLYWYRQAAGRGLQLLFYSVGIGQISSEVPQNLSASRPQDRQFILSSKKLLLSDSGFYLCAHGTGPATEQYFGPGTRLTVT.

V and J are TRBV4-3 and TRBJ2-5, with D possibly being TRBD1 (5 bases). The V and J ends lost 4 bases and 1 base respectively, with 10 bases between them. This CDR3 spans 14 amino acids. Germline CDR1 is LGHNA and CDR2 is YSLEER. CDR3 residues: CASSRGHGQETQYF. CDR3 DNA: TGCGCCAGCAGCCGAGGACACGGCCAAGAGACCCAGTACTTC.

The chain recombines TRBV3-1 (or the pseudogene TRBV3-2) with TRBJ1-3; D is unclear. CDR3 length equals 15 residues. Trimming pared 1 base from V and 0 bases from J, leaving 7 bases between. The germline gives CDR1 LGHDT, CDR2 YNNKEL (reference sequence). The CDR3 region has the DNA TGTGCCAGCAGCCAAGTTCCAGACTCTGGAAACACCATATATTTT. Translating gives CASSQVPDSGNTIYF.

V is TRBV7-9 and J is TRBJ2-7; 10 nucleotides align to TRBD1. The CDR3 contains 15 residues. V lost 8 bases and J lost 4; bases outside the gene matches: 11. Per the germline V gene, CDR1 is SEHNR and CDR2 is FQNEAQ (reference sequence). The CDR3 DNA reads TGTGCCAGCGGCGACGTAAGGGACAGGGGATACGAGCAGTACTTC. It is translated as CASGDVRDRGYEQYF.

The chain joins TRBV6-6 to TRBJ1-4; unclear D gene. V lost 7 bases, J lost 0 bases, and 6 bases lay in between. The V gene's germline CDR1 is MNHNY and CDR2 SVGAGI (reference sequence). The CDR3 length is 13 residues. The CDR3 bases are TGTGCCAGCAATAGTGCAACTAATGAAAAACTGTTTTTT. Encoded protein: CASNSATNEKLFF.